This T cell receptor beta chain was identified in a study of cytomegalovirus exposure and HLA in healthy donors. With V trimmed by 6 bases and J by 3 bases, 19 bases remained unmatched. The CDR3 sequence is 19 residues long. CDR1 is SNHLY and CDR2 is FYNNEI in the germline V gene. Broader study findings: Confirmation was obtained in vitro that a few CMV-associated chains are specific for CMV antigens. Usually a TCR sequence was rare, but some public TCRs were found in many donors. An ancestry cluster, one associated with Asian ancestry, reportedly showed fewer N-insertions than the approximately 720-donor mean in a later analysis.

It was with 60 Vbeta and 13 Jbeta primers that the PCR ran. Libraries were prepared by immunoSEQ multiplex PCR; TCRdb keeps only in-frame clonotypes and omits some of them. Among tens of thousands of clones, around 80% were seen once, and the ten largest hold 2.5% to 3%. The table lists this clone with a count of one. Its antigen is unidentified. The sequence derives from a man aged 50 or older in good health and CMV-seronegative. The gene calls are TRBV2 and TRBJ2-2, with 7 positions matching TRBD1. The sequencing sample was made of PBMCs. DNA of the CDR3: TGTGCCAGCAGAGAGACAGCCGGGACAGTAGGACGTGACACCGGGGAGCTGTTTTTT. It yields the protein CASRETAGTVGRDTGELFF.